Listed here is a single T cell receptor beta chain. Antigen specificity is unknown. Reverse transcribing all isolated RNA meant expressed TCRB transcripts were sequenced. The repertoire was sequenced with immunoSEQ multiplex PCR; TCRdb's copy has only in-frame clones and lacks some. Of fewer than 250,000 clones listed, approximately 14% were seen once; the top ten hold about 0.027%. The record originates from a study of beta chain features in type 1 diabetes. Overall study results and limits: Equally in patients and controls, shorter templates might have been favored by PCR. The study left unresolved whether HLA type influences TCRB rearrangement.

CDR1 is MNHEY, CDR2 SMNVEV, per germline (reference sequence). V lost 8 bases and J 3 bases, leaving 14 bases between the germline ends. The CDR3 sequence is 13 residues long. Sequencing was carried out using naive CD4+ T cells from blood. V is TRBV27 and J is TRBJ2-7; maybe TRBD1 (6 bases). This receptor was taken from a middle-aged woman in good health. The CDR3 DNA reads as TGTGCCAGCGGAAAGACAGGTCTCTACGAGCAGTACTTC. Translation: CASGKTGLYEQYF.